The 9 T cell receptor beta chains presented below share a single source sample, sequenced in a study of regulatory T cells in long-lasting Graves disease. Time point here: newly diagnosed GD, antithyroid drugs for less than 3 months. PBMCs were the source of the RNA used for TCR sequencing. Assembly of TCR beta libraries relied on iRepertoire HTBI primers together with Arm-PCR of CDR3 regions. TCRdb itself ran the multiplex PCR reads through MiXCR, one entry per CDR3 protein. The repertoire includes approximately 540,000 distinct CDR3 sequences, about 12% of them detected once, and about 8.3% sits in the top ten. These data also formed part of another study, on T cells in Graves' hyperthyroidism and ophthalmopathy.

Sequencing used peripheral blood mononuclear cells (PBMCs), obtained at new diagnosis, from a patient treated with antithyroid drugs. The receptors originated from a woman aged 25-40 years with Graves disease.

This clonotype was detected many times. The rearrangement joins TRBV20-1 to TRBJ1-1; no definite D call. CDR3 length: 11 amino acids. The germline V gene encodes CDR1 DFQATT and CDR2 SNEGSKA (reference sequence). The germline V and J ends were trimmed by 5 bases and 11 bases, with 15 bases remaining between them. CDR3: CSAAHSISAFF. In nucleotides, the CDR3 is TGCAGTGCTGCGCATTCGATCTCCGCTTTCTTT.

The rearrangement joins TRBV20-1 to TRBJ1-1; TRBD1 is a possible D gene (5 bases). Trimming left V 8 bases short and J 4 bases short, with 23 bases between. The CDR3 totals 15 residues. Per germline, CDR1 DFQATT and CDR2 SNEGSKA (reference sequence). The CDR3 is CSTKDFRDESTEAFF. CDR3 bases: TGCAGTACCAAAGATTTCCGGGACGAAAGCACTGAAGCTTTCTTT.

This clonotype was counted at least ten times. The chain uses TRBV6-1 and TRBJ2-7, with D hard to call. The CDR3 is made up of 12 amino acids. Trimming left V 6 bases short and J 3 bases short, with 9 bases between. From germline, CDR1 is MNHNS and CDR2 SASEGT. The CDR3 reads CASRPDDYEQYF. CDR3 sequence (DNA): TGTGCCAGCAGACCCGACGACTACGAGCAGTACTTC.

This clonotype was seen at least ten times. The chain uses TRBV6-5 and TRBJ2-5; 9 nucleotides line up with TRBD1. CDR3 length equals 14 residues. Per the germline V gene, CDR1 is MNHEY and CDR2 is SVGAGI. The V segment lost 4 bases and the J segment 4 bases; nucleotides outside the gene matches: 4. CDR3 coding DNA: TGTGCCAGCAGTTCTGACAGGGGGTTAGAGACCCAGTACTTC. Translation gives CASSSDRGLETQYF.

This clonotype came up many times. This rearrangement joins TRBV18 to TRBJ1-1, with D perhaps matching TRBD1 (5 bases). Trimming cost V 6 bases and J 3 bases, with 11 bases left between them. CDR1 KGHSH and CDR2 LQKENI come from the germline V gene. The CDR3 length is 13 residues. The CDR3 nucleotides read TGTGCCAGCTCGCACGGGGGAGACACTGAAGCTTTCTTT. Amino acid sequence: CASSHGGDTEAFF.

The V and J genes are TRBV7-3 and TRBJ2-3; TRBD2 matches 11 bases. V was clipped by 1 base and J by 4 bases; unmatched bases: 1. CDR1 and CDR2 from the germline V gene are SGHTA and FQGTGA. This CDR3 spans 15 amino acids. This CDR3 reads CASSLMGLAADTQYF. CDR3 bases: TGTGCCAGCAGCTTAATGGGACTAGCGGCAGATACGCAGTATTTT.

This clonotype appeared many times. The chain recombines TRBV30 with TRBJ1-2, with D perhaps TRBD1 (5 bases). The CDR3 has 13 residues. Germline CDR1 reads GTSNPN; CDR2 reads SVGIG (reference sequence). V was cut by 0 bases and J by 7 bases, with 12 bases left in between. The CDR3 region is CAWSVRRAGGYTF. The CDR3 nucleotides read TGTGCCTGGAGTGTACGCAGGGCCGGTGGCTACACCTTC. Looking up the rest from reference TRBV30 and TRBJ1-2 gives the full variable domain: SQTIHQWPATLVQPVGSPLSLECTVEGTSNPNLYWYRQAAGRGLQLLFYSVGIGQISSEVPQNLSASRPQDRQFILSSKKLLLSDSGFYLCAWSVRRAGGYTFGSGTRLTVV.

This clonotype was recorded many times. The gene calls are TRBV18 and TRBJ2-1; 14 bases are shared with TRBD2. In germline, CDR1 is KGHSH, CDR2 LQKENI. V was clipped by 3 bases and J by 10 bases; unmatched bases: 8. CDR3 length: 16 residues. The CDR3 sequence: CASSPLGLAGVTEQFF. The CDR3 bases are TGTGCCAGCTCACCCCTGGGACTAGCGGGAGTTACGGAGCAGTTCTTC.

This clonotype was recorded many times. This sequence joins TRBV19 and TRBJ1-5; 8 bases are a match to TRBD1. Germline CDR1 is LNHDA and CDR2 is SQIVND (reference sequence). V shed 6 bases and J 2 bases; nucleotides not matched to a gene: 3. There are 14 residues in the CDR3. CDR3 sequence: CASRPGGGNQPQHF. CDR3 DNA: TGTGCCAGTAGACCAGGGGGCGGCAATCAGCCCCAGCATTTT.